This is a list of T cell receptor beta chains from one sample in a study of CD8 T cells in ankylosing spondylitis. TCRdb reprocessed the 5' RACE reads with MiXCR, giving one entry per CDR3 protein. Of under 170,000 distinct CDR3 sequences listed, roughly 44% are singletons. The sample consisted of synovial fluid, either unsorted or a sorted T cell fraction (not recorded which). The receptors originated from a male donor with ankylosing spondylitis. Each CDR3 is given with its conserved first and last residue. A D gene is named only where the DNA matches it firmly. Clone size is given for some rows only: seen once, a few or many times, or a class if the clone is expanded.

CDR3nt | CDR3aa | v_gene | abundance | d_gene | j_gene
TGTGCCAGCAGTTTGGCGCAGAACTTTTACAATGAGCAGTTCTTC | CASSLAQNFYNEQFF | TRBV27 | few | - | TRBJ2-1
TGTGCCAGCAGCCCTCTCCAGGGGGCGACAGATACGCAGTATTTT | CASSPLQGATDTQYF | TRBV7-3 | many | TRBD1 | TRBJ2-3
TGCGCCAGCGGGGGACAGGGTCCCTACAATGAGCAGTTCTTC | CASGGQGPYNEQFF | TRBV5-1 | - | TRBD1 | TRBJ2-1
TGTGCCATCAGTGAGTCGGAGGGACTAGCGGTCTACAATGAGCAGTTCTTC | CAISESEGLAVYNEQFF | TRBV10-3 | once | TRBD2 | TRBJ2-1
TGTGCCAGCGGATTCTACAATGAGCAGTTCTTC | CASGFYNEQFF | TRBV28 | few | - | TRBJ2-1
TGTGCCACCAGCAGAGTAATAGGGCATGGGGTGACCGGGGAGCTGTTTTTT | CATSRVIGHGVTGELFF | TRBV15 | - | - | TRBJ2-2
TGCGCCAGCAGTGAGTCGGGGCAGATACCGAACACTGAAGCTTTCTTT | CASSESGQIPNTEAFF | TRBV10-1 | - | - | TRBJ1-1
TGTGCCAGCAGCTTAGTTGAGTCGGGTTACAATGAGCAGTTCTTC | CASSLVESGYNEQFF | TRBV7-2 | few | - | TRBJ2-1
TGCAGTGCTAGCCCCTGGGATAAACTAAAAGCCAAAAACATTCAGTACTTC | CSASPWDKLKAKNIQYF | TRBV20-1 | - | - | TRBJ2-4
TGTGCCAGCAGCCAAGGGGGGCGCCTCACTGAAGCTTTCTTT | CASSQGGRLTEAFF | TRBV3-1 | - | - | TRBJ1-1
TGTGCCAGCAGCCAAAGCGGGCGGCCCTACGAGCAGTACTTC | CASSQSGRPYEQYF | TRBV4-2 | - | - | TRBJ2-7
TGTGCCAGCAGCTATCCCGACAGGGGTGGACCCTACGAGCAGTACTTC | CASSYPDRGGPYEQYF | TRBV7-2 | - | TRBD1 | TRBJ2-7
TGTGCCTGGACTAGCGGCACTTACAATGAGCAGTTCTTC | CAWTSGTYNEQFF | TRBV30 | few | TRBD2 | TRBJ2-1
TGCAGCGTGCGAGGACCAGGCGGCTCCTACGAGCAGTACTTC | CSVRGPGGSYEQYF | TRBV29-1 | - | - | TRBJ2-7
TGTGCCAGCAGCCTATATATGAGCTCCTATAATTCACCCCTCCACTTT | CASSLYMSSYNSPLHF | TRBV7-9 | - | - | TRBJ1-6
TGCAGTGCTAGAGATCGTCGGAACACCGGGGAGCTGTTTTTT | CSARDRRNTGELFF | TRBV20-1 | - | - | TRBJ2-2